Detailed here is one T cell receptor beta chain. These data come from a study of blood T cell repertoires in COVID-19. Sequenced by immunoSEQ multiplex PCR; TCRdb stores in-frame clones only, minus some. The sample carries 200,000 to 300,000 clones, more than 80% recorded once. Germline CDR1 and CDR2: SGHTA and FQGNSA. V was clipped by 7 bases and J by 0 bases, with 16 bases between them. The CDR3 totals 15 residues. This TCR was sampled from a human donor in a cohort sampled during active COVID-19. Input material: peripheral blood. The V call is TRBV7-2, the J call TRBJ2-7; maybe TRBD2 (7 bases). CDR3 residues: CASTPRGGRSYEQYF. CDR3 sequence (DNA): TGTGCCAGCACCCCTAGGGGGGGCCGCTCCTACGAGCAGTACTTC.